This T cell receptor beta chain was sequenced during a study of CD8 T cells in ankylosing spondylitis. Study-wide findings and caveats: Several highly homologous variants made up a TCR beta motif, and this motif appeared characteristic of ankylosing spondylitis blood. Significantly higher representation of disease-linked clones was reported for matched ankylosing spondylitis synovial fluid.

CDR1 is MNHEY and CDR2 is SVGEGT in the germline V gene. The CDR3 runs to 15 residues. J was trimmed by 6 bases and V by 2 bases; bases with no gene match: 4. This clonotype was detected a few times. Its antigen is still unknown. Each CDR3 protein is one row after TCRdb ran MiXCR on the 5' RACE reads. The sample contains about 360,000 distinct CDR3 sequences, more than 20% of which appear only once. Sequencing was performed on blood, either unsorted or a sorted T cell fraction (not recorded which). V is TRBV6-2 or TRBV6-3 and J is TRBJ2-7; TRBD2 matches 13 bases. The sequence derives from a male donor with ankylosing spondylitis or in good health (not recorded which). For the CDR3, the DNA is TGTGCCAGCAGTTACGAGACTAGCGGGGGGTCCGAGCAGTACTTC. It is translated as CASSYETSGGSEQYF.